This T cell receptor beta chain stems from a study of blood T cell repertoires in COVID-19. Study-level background: From the United States, Italy and Spain came samples of acute and convalescent COVID-19.

This table comes from immunoSEQ multiplex PCR, and its TCRdb copy is limited to in-frame clones, with some not included. The profile shows over 14,000 clones, 75% of them singletons. CDR1 and CDR2 from the germline V gene are LNHDA and SQIVND (reference sequence). V was pared by 0 bases and J by 7 bases, with 7 bases between. The CDR3 contains 14 residues. This sequence originates from a man in his 60s with acute or convalescent COVID-19. The chain is built from TRBV19 and TRBJ1-6; D unresolved. The material sequenced was peripheral blood. In nucleotides, the CDR3 is TGTGCCAGTAGTATAGAAAAACAGAATTCACCCCTCCACTTT. Translation gives CASSIEKQNSPLHF.